This T cell receptor (beta chain) is from a study of cytomegalovirus exposure and HLA in healthy donors. Study-wide results and limits: Most CMV-associated TCR beta chains appeared HLA-restricted in a later analysis.

Trimming removed 0 bases from V and 6 bases from J; junction bases left unmatched: 10. The CDR3 spans 16 residues. Germline V gene lookup returns CDR1 MNHEY and CDR2 SVGAGI. The primer mix had 60 Vbeta and 13 Jbeta primers. Measured with immunoSEQ multiplex PCR; TCRdb has only the in-frame clones, and not every one. The data show roughly 140,000 clones, with around 75% seen just once and more than 4% held by the top ten. A remark on this clone: Its antigen remains unidentified.

This TCR was recovered from a man in his 60s in good health and CMV-seronegative. Source material: PBMCs. The chain recombines TRBV6-5 with TRBJ2-7; TRBD2 aligns across 8 bases. CDR3 in amino acids: CASSYSTREVFREQYF. CDR3 coding DNA: TGTGCCAGCAGTTACTCTACGCGGGAGGTTTTCCGCGAGCAGTACTTC.